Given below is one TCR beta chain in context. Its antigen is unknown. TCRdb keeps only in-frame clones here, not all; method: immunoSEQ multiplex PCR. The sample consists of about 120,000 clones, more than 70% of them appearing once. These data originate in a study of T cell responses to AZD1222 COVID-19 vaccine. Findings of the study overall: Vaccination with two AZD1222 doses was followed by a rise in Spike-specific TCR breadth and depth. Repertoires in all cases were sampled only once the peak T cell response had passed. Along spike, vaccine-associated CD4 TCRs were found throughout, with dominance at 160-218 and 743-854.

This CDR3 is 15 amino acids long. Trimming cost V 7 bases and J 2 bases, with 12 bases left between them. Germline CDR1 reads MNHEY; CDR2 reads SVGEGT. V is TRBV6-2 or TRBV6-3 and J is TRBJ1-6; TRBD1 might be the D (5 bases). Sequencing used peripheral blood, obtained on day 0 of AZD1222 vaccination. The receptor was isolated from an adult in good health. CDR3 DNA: TGTGCCAGCAACCCCGGGACGACCTATAATTCACCCCTCCACTTT. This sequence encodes CASNPGTTYNSPLHF.